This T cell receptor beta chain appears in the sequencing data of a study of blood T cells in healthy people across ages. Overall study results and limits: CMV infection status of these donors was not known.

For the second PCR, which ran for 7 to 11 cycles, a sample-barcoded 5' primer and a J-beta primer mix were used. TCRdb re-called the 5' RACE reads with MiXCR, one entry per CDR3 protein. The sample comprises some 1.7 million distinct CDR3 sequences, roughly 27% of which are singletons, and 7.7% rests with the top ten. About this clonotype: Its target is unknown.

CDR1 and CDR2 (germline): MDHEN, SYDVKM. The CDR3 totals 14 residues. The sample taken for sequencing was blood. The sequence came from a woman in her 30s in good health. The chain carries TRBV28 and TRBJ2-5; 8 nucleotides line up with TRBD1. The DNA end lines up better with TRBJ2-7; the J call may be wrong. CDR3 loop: CAGTASDRAFEQYF. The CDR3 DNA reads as TGTGCCGGCACTGCCTCGGACAGGGCCTTCGAGCAGTACTTC.